Listed below are T cell receptor beta chains from one sample, sequenced in a study of cytomegalovirus exposure and HLA in healthy donors. The method was immunoSEQ multiplex PCR; TCRdb's version includes in-frame clones alone and lacks a portion of them. The sample carries about 140,000 clones, roughly 79% recorded once. Sequencing used PBMCs. All receptors come from a man aged 18 to 30 in good health and CMV-seronegative. The CDR3 runs from the conserved cysteine through the conserved F or W. The D gene is left open where the match is weak. Clone size is stated in some rows and not others, as once, few, many or a class when expanded.

CDR3aa	CDR3nt	d_gene	abundance	j_gene	len	v_gene
CASSQDRLERTSGGWSSYNEQFF	TGTGCCAGCAGCCAAGATAGGCTTGAGAGGACTAGCGGGGGGTGGAGCTCCTACAATGAGCAGTTCTTC	TRBD2	.	TRBJ2-1	23	TRBV4-2
CASLDRGLYNSPLHF	TGTGCCAGCTTGGACAGGGGGCTCTATAATTCACCCCTCCACTTT	TRBD1	.	TRBJ1-6	15	TRBV7-2
CASSYSGYANTGELFF	TGTGCCAGCAGTTATTCAGGCTACGCGAACACCGGGGAGCTGTTTTTT	.	few	TRBJ2-2	16	TRBV7-2
CASSVAPTGVNTGELFF	TGTGCCAGCAGCGTAGCTCCGACAGGGGTGAACACCGGGGAGCTGTTTTTT	TRBD1	.	TRBJ2-2	17	TRBV9
CASSWRQVAYEQYF	TGTGCCAGCAGCTGGAGACAGGTAGCTTACGAGCAGTACTTC	.	.	TRBJ2-7	14	TRBV5-6
CASSVGLAGGPQQYF	TGTGCCAGTAGTGTGGGACTAGCGGGGGGCCCACAGCAGTACTTC	TRBD2	.	TRBJ2-7	15	TRBV19
CASSVNLDREESPLHF	TGTGCCAGCAGCGTTAATCTCGACAGGGAGGAGTCACCCCTCCACTTT	TRBD1	few	TRBJ1-6	16	TRBV9
CASINSLGDSDFKALEKLFF	TGCGCCAGCATTAATAGCTTGGGGGACAGTGATTTTAAGGCCCTTGAAAAACTGTTTTTT	TRBD1	few	TRBJ1-4	20	TRBV10-1
CASSRTGFETQYF	TGTGCCAGCAGCCGGACAGGGTTTGAGACCCAGTACTTC	TRBD1	.	TRBJ2-5	13	TRBV5-4
CASTGGTNTGELFF	TGTGCCTCGACAGGGGGCACGAACACCGGGGAGCTGTTTTTT	TRBD1	.	TRBJ2-2	14	TRBV19
CASSQTGLNEKLFF	TGTGCCAGCAGTCAGACAGGGCTTAATGAAAAACTGTTTTTT	TRBD1	few	TRBJ1-4	14	TRBV6-5
CASSLVSQGLDQETQYF	TGTGCCAGCAGCTTAGTTTCGCAGGGACTGGACCAAGAGACCCAGTACTTC	.	.	TRBJ2-5	17	TRBV7-2
CAISDYRTGGFNEQFF	TGTGCCATCAGTGATTACCGAACGGGGGGGTTTAATGAGCAGTTCTTC	TRBD2	.	TRBJ2-1	16	TRBV10-3
CASSLAGGETQYF	TGTGCCAGCAGCTTAGCGGGAGGAGAGACCCAGTACTTC	.	.	TRBJ2-5	13	TRBV7-9
CASSSGQGSQPQHF	TGTGCCAGCAGTTCGGGACAGGGAAGTCAGCCCCAGCATTTT	TRBD1	.	TRBJ1-5	14	TRBV6-5
CASSSVGTRNQPQHF	TGTGCCAGCAGCTCCGTAGGGACACGAAATCAGCCCCAGCATTTT	.	.	TRBJ1-5	15	TRBV7-8
CASSKMESGGYEQYF	TGTGCCAGCAGCAAAATGGAATCCGGGGGTTACGAGCAGTACTTC	.	.	TRBJ2-7	15	TRBV21-1
CASSPDSPSSYNEQFF	TGTGCCAGCTCACCCGACAGTCCAAGCTCCTACAATGAGCAGTTCTTC	.	.	TRBJ2-1	16	TRBV18
CASRNGQLTSTDTQYF	TGTGCCAGTAGAAACGGACAGTTGACTAGCACAGATACGCAGTATTTT	.	.	TRBJ2-3	16	TRBV19
CASSQDREAHQPQHF	TGTGCCAGCAGCCAAGACAGGGAAGCGCATCAGCCCCAGCATTTT	.	.	TRBJ1-5	15	TRBV4-2
CASSPTGEEAFF	TGTGCCAGCTCACCAACAGGCGAGGAAGCTTTCTTT	.	.	TRBJ1-1	12	TRBV18
CASSRTGTGHTGELFF	TGTGCCAGCAGCCGGACCGGGACAGGGCACACCGGGGAGCTGTTTTTT	TRBD1	.	TRBJ2-2	16	TRBV5-6